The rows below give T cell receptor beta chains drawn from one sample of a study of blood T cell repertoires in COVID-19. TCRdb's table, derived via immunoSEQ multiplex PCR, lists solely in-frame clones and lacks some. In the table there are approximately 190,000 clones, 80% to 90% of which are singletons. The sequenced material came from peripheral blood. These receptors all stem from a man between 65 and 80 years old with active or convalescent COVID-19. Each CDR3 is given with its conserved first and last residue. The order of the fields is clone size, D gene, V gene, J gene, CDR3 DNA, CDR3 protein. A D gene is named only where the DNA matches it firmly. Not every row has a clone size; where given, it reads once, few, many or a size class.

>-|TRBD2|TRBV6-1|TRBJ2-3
TGTGCCAGCAGTGATTTAGCGGGGGGAGGAACAGATACGCAGTATTTT
CASSDLAGGGTDTQYF
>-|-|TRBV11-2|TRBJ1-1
TGTGCCAGCAGCCCAAGACAGAGGAGCATGAACACTGAAGCTTTCTTT
CASSPRQRSMNTEAFF
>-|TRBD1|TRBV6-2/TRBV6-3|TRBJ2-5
TGTGCCAGCAGTTGGATACAGGGGTTAGAGACCCAGTACTTC
CASSWIQGLETQYF
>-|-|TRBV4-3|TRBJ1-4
TGCGCCAGCAGCTCCTACAGGGAAGATAATGAAAAACTGTTTTTT
CASSSYREDNEKLFF
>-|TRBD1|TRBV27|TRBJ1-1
TGTGCCAGCAGTTTGGGCGGACAGGGAGGTACTGAAGCTTTCTTT
CASSLGGQGGTEAFF
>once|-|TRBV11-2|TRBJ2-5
TGTGCCAGCAGCTTACAGGGATGGGGAGAGACCCAGTACTTC
CASSLQGWGETQYF
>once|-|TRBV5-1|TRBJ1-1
TGCGCCAGCAGCGGGACGGGACACCTGAACACTGAAGCTTTCTTT
CASSGTGHLNTEAFF
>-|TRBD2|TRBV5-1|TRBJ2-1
TGCGCCAGCACAGCCGGGACTAGCGGGAGGGATGAGCAGTTCTTC
CASTAGTSGRDEQFF
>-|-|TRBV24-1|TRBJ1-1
TGTGCCACCAGTGACCCGAGGGGGGGTTCGGAAGCTTTCTTT
CATSDPRGGSEAFF
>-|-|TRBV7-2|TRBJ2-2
TGTGCCAGCAGCTCAGGTTCGAACACCGGGGAGCTGTTTTTT
CASSSGSNTGELFF
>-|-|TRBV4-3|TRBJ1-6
TGCGCCAGCAGCCAAGATGGGGCCCATAATTCACCCCTCCACTTT
CASSQDGAHNSPLHF
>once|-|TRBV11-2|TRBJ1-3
TGTGCCAGCAGCTTAAGGGGTACCCCCAGGTTT
CASSLRGTPRF
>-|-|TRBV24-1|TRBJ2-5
TGTGCCACCAGTGACCCGGACGGGAAAGAGACCCAGTACTTC
CATSDPDGKETQYF
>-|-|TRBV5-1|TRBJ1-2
TGCGCCAGCAGCCGGGATCCGGGGAACTATGGCTACACCTTC
CASSRDPGNYGYTF
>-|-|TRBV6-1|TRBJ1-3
TGTGCCAGCAGTGAAGGTCAGGGAAACACCATATATTTT
CASSEGQGNTIYF
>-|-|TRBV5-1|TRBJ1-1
TGCGCCAGCAGCCTCGCCAGCGGGTCCACTGAAGCTTTCTTT
CASSLASGSTEAFF
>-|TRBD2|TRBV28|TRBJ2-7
TGTGCCAGCAAGTCCTGGGGACTAGCGGATTCCTACGAGCAGTACTTC
CASKSWGLADSYEQYF
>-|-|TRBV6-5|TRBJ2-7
TGTGCCACCAAAGATCTATACGAGCAGTACTTC
CATKDLYEQYF
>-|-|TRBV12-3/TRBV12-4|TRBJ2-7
TGTGCCAGCAGTATTCCTCCTAACGAGCAGTACTTC
CASSIPPNEQYF
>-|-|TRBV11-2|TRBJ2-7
TGTGCCAGCAGCTTCATGAGCGACCACGAGCAGTACTTC
CASSFMSDHEQYF
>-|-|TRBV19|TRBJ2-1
TGTGCCAGTAACCAGTACAATGAGCAGTTCTTC
CASNQYNEQFF
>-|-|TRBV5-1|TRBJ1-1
TGCGCCAGCAGCTTTGCGGGGGGCCTGGCTGAAGCTTTCTTT
CASSFAGGLAEAFF
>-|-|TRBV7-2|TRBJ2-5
TGTGCCAGCAGCTCCAGGGCATCAAAGGGGGAGACCCAGTACTTC
CASSSRASKGETQYF
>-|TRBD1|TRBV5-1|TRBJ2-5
TGCGCCAGCAGCTTGGGGACAGGGGGGTACCAAGAGACCCAGTACTTC
CASSLGTGGYQETQYF
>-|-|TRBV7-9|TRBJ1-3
TGTGCCAGCAGCCAACGGGGTTTCTCTGGAAACACCATATATTTT
CASSQRGFSGNTIYF
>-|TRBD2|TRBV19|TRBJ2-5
TGTGCCAGTAGTACCACTAGCGGGGGGGCTGGGGAGACCCAGTACTTC
CASSTTSGGAGETQYF
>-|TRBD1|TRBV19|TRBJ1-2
TGTGCCAGTAGTACCAGACAGGGGCCGAACTATGGCTACACCTTC
CASSTRQGPNYGYTF
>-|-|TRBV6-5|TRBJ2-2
TGTGCCAGCAGTTTCAGGCCCGGGGAGCTGTTTTTT
CASSFRPGELFF
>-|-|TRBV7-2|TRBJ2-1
TGTGCCAGCAGCTTAAACAGGGACAATGAGCAGTTCTTC
CASSLNRDNEQFF
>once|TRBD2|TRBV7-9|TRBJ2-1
TGTGCCAGCAGCGCTAGCGGGGGCAATGAGCAGTTCTTC
CASSASGGNEQFF
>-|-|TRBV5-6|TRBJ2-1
TGTGCCAGCAGCCTAGCGTTTGAGCAGTTCTTC
CASSLAFEQFF
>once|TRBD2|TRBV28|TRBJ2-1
TGTGCCAGCAGTTCAACCAGCGGGAGGGGAAGCTCCTACAATGAGCAGTTCTTC
CASSSTSGRGSSYNEQFF
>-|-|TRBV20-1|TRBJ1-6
TGCAGTGCTAGTCTGACTGTCAATTCACCCCTCCACTTT
CSASLTVNSPLHF
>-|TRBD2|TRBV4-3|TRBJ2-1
TGCGCCAGCAGCCGGACTAGCGGGAGGGCCATCAATGAGCAGTTCTTC
CASSRTSGRAINEQFF
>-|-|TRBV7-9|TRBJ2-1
TGTGCCAGCAGCTTAGGAGATCTAGCCCCCTACAATGAGCAGTTCTTC
CASSLGDLAPYNEQFF
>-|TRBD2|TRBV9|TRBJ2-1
TGTGCCAGCAGCGTAGGACTAGCGGGGGGCAATGAGCAGTTCTTC
CASSVGLAGGNEQFF
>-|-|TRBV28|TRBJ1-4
TGTGCCAGCTCTACCCAGGGAACTAATGAAAAACTGTTTTTT
CASSTQGTNEKLFF
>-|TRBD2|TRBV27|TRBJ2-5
TGTGCCAGCAGTCTCGGGGGAGGGCCGGTAGAGACCCAGTACTTC
CASSLGGGPVETQYF
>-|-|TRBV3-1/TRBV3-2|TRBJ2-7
TGTGCCCGCGGGTGGGTCTTTCTCTACGAGCAGTACTTC
CARGWVFLYEQYF
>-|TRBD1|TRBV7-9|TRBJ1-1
TGTGCCAGCAGCTTTCTACAGGGGGCCGCGGGTGGGGCTGAAGCTTTCTTT
CASSFLQGAAGGAEAFF
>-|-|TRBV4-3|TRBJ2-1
TGCGCCAGCAGCCAAGAGCGCTTAGTAAACAATGAGCAGTTCTTC
CASSQERLVNNEQFF
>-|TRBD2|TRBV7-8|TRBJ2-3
TGTGCCAGCAGCCCGACTAGCAGATACACAGATACGCAGTATTTT
CASSPTSRYTDTQYF
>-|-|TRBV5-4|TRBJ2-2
TGTGCCAGCAGCTTACAGGGCGGATCCGGGGAGCTGTTTTTT
CASSLQGGSGELFF
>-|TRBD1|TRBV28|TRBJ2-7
TGTGCCAGCGCTGGGCAGGGGGCCATCTACGAGCAGTACTTC
CASAGQGAIYEQYF
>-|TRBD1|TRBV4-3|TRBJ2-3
TGCGCCAGCAGCCAAGAATTAGGGACAGGGGGAGATACGCAGTATTTT
CASSQELGTGGDTQYF
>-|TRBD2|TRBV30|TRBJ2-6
TGTGCCTGGAGCCGGGGGGGCGCTGGGGCCAACGTCCTGACTTTC
CAWSRGGAGANVLTF
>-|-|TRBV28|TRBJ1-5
TGTGCCAGCACCCGGGGGGGGCCGGGCAATCAGCCCCAGCATTTT
CASTRGGPGNQPQHF
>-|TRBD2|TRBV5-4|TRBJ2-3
TGTGCCAGCAGCTTCCGGACTAGCGGGAGCACAGATACGCAGTATTTT
CASSFRTSGSTDTQYF
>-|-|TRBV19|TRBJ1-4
TGTGCCAGTAGTATAGACCAGGCGAGAATCAATGAAAAACTGTTTTTT
CASSIDQARINEKLFF
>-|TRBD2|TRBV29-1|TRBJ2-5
TGCAGCGTCGCGACTAGCGGGGGCAAAGAGACCCAGTACTTC
CSVATSGGKETQYF